This T cell receptor (beta chain) came from a study of T cells in Graves' hyperthyroidism and ophthalmopathy. TCR beta CDR3 regions were amplified from RNA. A first-round RT-PCR of the TCR CDR3 used the HTBI primer set. TCRdb re-derived calls from the multiplex PCR reads in MiXCR, one entry per CDR3 protein. The sample holds 470,000 or so distinct CDR3 sequences, less than 25% seen once. Disease duration under 2 months; hyperthyroidism patients were aged 18 to 65. Lactation, pregnancy, other autoimmune disease or uncontrolled infection excluded patients. This clonotype was seen ten or more times. Its cognate antigen is unknown. Germline V lookup: CDR1 DFQATT, CDR2 SNEGSKA (reference sequence). V dropped 5 bases and J dropped 0; count of bases not matched to a gene: 7. The CDR3 is 14 residues long. Study-wide findings and caveats: The model foresaw ophthalmopathy a median approximately 6.3 months prior to onset. Most expanded thyroid clonotypes above 0.001 recurred in blood.

This rearrangement joins TRBV20-1 to TRBJ2-7, with 7 bases that match TRBD2. The TCR comes from a man aged 18 to 35 with Graves' hyperthyroidism. The specimen was blood. DNA for the CDR3: TGCAGTGCTGAACCTCGGGGGGTCTCCTACGAGCAGTACTTC. Translating gives CSAEPRGVSYEQYF.